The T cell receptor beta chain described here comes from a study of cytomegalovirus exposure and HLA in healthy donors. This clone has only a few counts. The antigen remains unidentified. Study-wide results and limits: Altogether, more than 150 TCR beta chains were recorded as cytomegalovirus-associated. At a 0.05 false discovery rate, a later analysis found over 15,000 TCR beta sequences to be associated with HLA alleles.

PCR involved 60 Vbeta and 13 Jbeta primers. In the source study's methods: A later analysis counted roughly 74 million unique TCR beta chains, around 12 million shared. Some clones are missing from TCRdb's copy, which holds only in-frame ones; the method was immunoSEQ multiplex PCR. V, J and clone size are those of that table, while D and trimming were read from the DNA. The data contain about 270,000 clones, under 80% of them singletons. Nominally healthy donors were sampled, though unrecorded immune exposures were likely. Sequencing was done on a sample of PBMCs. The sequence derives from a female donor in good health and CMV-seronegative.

The CDR3 DNA is TGTGCCATCAGTGCGGGACAGAAGAACACTGAAGCTTTCTTT. It encodes CAISAGQKNTEAFF. The V and J genes are TRBV10-3 and TRBJ1-1, with 7 bases aligning to TRBD1. The CDR3 extends over 14 amino acids. V lost 4 bases and J lost 1; bases outside the gene matches: 3. Per the germline V gene, CDR1 is ENHRY and CDR2 is SYGVKD.